The clone carrying this T cell receptor (beta chain) was seen only a few times. The CDR3 totals 18 residues. Trimming removed 1 base from V and 6 bases from J, with 21 bases in between. Germline values: CDR1 LGHDT, CDR2 YNNKEL (reference sequence). The sample is drawn from a study of blood T cell repertoires in COVID-19. Study information: Sources were T cells, B-cell-depleted T cells, or PBMCs; the material itself was cDNA or gDNA.

Under the authors' procedure: Reference gene primer amplification in the assay estimated nucleated cell counts. Data came from immunoSEQ multiplex PCR; TCRdb stores just in-frame clones and leaves some out. The V and J calls and clone size come from that table; D and trimming were worked out from the DNA. Of about 47,000 clones in the sample, approximately 78% were seen once. The sequence came from a human donor with acute or convalescent COVID-19. The donor label of this sample is uncertain. Sequencing input: peripheral blood. The genes are TRBV3-1 (or the pseudogene TRBV3-2) and TRBJ2-2; D not certain. The CDR3 loop reads CASSQGGVSPDLAGELFF. The DNA of the CDR3 is TGTGCCAGCAGCCAAGGAGGAGTTAGCCCCGACTTGGCCGGGGAGCTGTTTTTT.